The following is a T cell receptor (beta chain) sequence with its context. CD45RA+ naive and CD45RA-negative memory subsets were separated from CD4+ cells. Trimming cost V 8 bases and J 5 bases, with 12 bases left between them. This CDR3 comprises 13 residues. The V gene's germline CDR1 is MNHEY and CDR2 SVGAGI. This sample was taken from a study of shared clonotypes between healthy human individuals. Method: immunoSEQ multiplex PCR; TCRdb's copy keeps in-frame clones and lacks some. The table records 550,000 to 850,000 clones, approximately 74% of them present only once. The chain employs TRBV6-5 and TRBJ2-2; the D gene is possibly TRBD2 (5 bases). This TCR was sampled from a woman in her twenties or thirties in good health. Sequenced input: memory CD4+ T cells sorted from blood. Stated subset: CD45RA-negative fraction. The CDR3 nucleotides are TGTGCCAGCCTTAAGGGAGATACCGGGGAGCTGTTTTTT. It translates to CASLKGDTGELFF.